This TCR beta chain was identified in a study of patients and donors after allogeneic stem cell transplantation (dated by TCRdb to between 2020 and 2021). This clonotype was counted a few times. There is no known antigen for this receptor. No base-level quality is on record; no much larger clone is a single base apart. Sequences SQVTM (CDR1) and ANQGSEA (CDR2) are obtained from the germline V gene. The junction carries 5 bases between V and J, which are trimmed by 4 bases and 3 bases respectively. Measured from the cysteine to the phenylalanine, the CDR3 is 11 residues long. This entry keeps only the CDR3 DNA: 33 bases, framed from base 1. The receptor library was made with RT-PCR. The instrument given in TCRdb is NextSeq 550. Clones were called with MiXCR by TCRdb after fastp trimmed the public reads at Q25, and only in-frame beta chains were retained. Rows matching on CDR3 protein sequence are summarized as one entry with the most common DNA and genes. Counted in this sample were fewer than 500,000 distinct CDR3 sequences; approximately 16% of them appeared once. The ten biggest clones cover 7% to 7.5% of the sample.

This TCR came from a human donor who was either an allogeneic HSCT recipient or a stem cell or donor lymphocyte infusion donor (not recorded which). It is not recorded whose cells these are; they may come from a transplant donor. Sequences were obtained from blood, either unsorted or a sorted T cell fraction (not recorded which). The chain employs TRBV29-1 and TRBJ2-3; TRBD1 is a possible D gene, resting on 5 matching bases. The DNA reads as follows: TGCAGCGTTGGACAGACAGATACGCAGTATTTT. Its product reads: CSVGQTDTQYF.